The 26 T cell receptor beta chains below all came from one sample that was sequenced in a study of blood T cells in healthy people across ages. A second roughly 6 to 11 cycle PCR used barcoded and J-beta primers. TCRdb reprocessed the 5' RACE reads via MiXCR and lists one record per CDR3 protein. Here the sample spans 1.5 million to 2 million distinct CDR3 sequences, roughly 43% being singletons. The sequenced sample was blood. The receptors stem from a human donor in good health.

This clonotype turned up a few times. This chain uses TRBV12-3 or TRBV12-4 with TRBJ1-2, with 7 bases that match TRBD1. V trimming: 6 bases; J trimming: 4 bases; junction bases outside the gene matches: 8. The CDR3 runs to 14 residues. The CDR3 sequence: CASSKNGQVYGYTF. The CDR3, as DNA: TGTGCCAGCAGCAAAAATGGACAGGTCTATGGCTACACCTTC.

The V call is TRBV9, the J call TRBJ2-7; D remains ambiguous. This CDR3 has 15 amino acids. V was cut by 3 bases and J by 0 bases, with 13 bases left in between. Per germline, CDR1 SGDLS and CDR2 YYNGEE. CDR3: CASSAAGPYSYEQYF. CDR3 sequence (DNA): TGTGCCAGCAGCGCAGCCGGGCCTTACTCCTACGAGCAGTACTTC.

The chain recombines TRBV7-3 with TRBJ1-2, with a tentative D call TRBD1 (5 bases). This CDR3 region has 12 residues. Germline CDR1 SGHTA, CDR2 FQGTGA. The V end was cut by 6 bases, the J end by 3 bases, with 8 bases between. As DNA, the CDR3 is TGTGCCAGCAGACCGACAGACTATGGCTACACCTTC. Translation gives CASRPTDYGYTF.

This chain links TRBV15 with TRBJ2-7; D assignment may be TRBD1 or TRBD2 (5 bases each). Trimming took 3 bases from V and 3 from J, leaving 15 bases between them. Germline V gives CDR1 LNHNV, CDR2 YYDKDF (reference sequence). The CDR3 sequence is 15 residues long. This CDR3 is CATSRNTGAIYEQYF. The CDR3 DNA reads TGTGCCACCAGCAGGAATACCGGGGCGATCTACGAGCAGTACTTC. Supplemented by reference TRBV15 and TRBJ2-7, the full variable domain reads DAMVIQNPRYQVTQFGKPVTLSCSQTLNHNVMYWYQQKSSQAPKLLFHYYDKDFNNEADTPDNFQSRRPNTSFCFLDIRSPGLGDTAMYLCATSRNTGAIYEQYFGPGTRLTVT.

This chain links TRBV30 with TRBJ2-4, with TRBD1 matching over 7 bases. The assigned J gene may be wrong: the sequence end matches TRBJ2-7 better. Germline CDR1 is GTSNPN and CDR2 is SVGIG (reference sequence). CDR3 size: 15 residues. CDR3 nucleotide sequence: TGTGCCTGGAGTGGACAGGGACGGTTGGTCTACGAGCAGTACTTC. It specifies CAWSGQGRLVYEQYF.

There are a few counts of this clonotype. The rearrangement links TRBV9 to TRBJ2-6; D could derive from TRBD1 or TRBD2 (6 bases each). Trimming removed 4 bases at V and 4 bases at J, with 15 bases between. Germline loops: CDR1 SGDLS, CDR2 YYNGEE. The CDR3 is 16 amino acids. CDR3 sequence reads: CASSPGAGPGANVLTF. CDR3 DNA sequence: TGTGCCAGCAGCCCGGGGGCGGGGCCCGGGGCCAACGTCCTGACTTTC.

The rearrangement joins TRBV7-8 to TRBJ2-5, with 8 bases identical to TRBD2. In germline, CDR1 is SGHVS, CDR2 FQNEAQ. The length of the CDR3 is 15 residues. Trimming took 1 base from V and 4 from J; bases not matched to a gene: 5. The CDR3 DNA sequence: TGTGCCAGCAGCTTAGGGCGGGGGGATCTAGAGACCCAGTACTTC. This codes for CASSLGRGDLETQYF.

The genes are TRBV20-1 and TRBJ1-5, with 8 bases that match TRBD1. The V gene's germline CDR1 is DFQATT and CDR2 SNEGSKA (reference sequence). The CDR3 spans 17 residues. Germline trimming cut 1 base from V and 5 bases from J; bases unmatched to any gene: 13. The chain's CDR3 is CSARVSGQGAPYQPQHF. Written as DNA, the CDR3 is TGCAGTGCTAGAGTGTCGGGTCAGGGGGCTCCCTATCAGCCCCAGCATTTT.

The chain is built from TRBV6-5 and TRBJ1-2; weak D call: TRBD1 (6 bases). Trimming stripped 2 bases from V and 6 bases from J, with 10 bases between. Germline V gene sequence: CDR1 MNHEY, CDR2 SVGAGI. This CDR3 region has 13 residues. The CDR3 sequence: CASSYEGVDGYTF. In DNA form, the CDR3 reads TGTGCCAGCAGTTACGAGGGGGTGGATGGCTACACCTTC.

This clonotype came up once. This sequence joins TRBV7-2 and TRBJ2-3, with D perhaps TRBD1 or TRBD2 (6 bases each). Per the germline V gene, CDR1 is SGHTA and CDR2 is FQGNSA. V was trimmed by 5 bases and J by 0 bases, leaving 15 bases between them. The CDR3 extends over 16 amino acids. The CDR3 DNA sequence: TGTGCCAGCAGCCCTAGGGGGGTCCCTAGCACAGATACGCAGTATTTT. Translated, it gives CASSPRGVPSTDTQYF.

The V and J genes are TRBV4-3 and TRBJ2-7; 8 nucleotides line up with TRBD1. V was clipped by 1 base and J by 6 bases; unmatched bases: 5. There are 14 residues in the CDR3. The V gene's germline CDR1 is LGHNA and CDR2 YSLEER. CDR3 DNA sequence: TGCGCCAGCAGCCAAGTAGACGACAGGGGCGAGCAGTACTTC. Encoded protein: CASSQVDDRGEQYF.

This rearrangement joins TRBV7-2 to TRBJ1-6; the D is unclear. Trimming pared 1 base from V and 10 bases from J, leaving 8 bases between. The length of the CDR3 is 13 residues. CDR1 is SGHTA, CDR2 FQGNSA, per germline. The CDR3: CASSLVGESPLHF. The DNA of the CDR3 is TGTGCCAGCAGCTTAGTCGGCGAATCACCCCTCCACTTT.

This clonotype was observed a handful of times. The J gene is TRBJ2-5, the V gene TRBV6-1; D gene ambiguous. Per germline, CDR1 MNHNS and CDR2 SASEGT. This CDR3 region has 15 residues. The V end lost 2 bases, the J end lost 5 bases, and 15 bases lay between the germline ends. The CDR3 region is CASSEYFQGRETQYF. CDR3 coding DNA: TGTGCCAGCAGTGAATACTTTCAAGGTCGGGAGACCCAGTACTTC.

V gene TRBV7-8 combines with J gene TRBJ2-5, with D tentatively TRBD2 (6 bases). Germline V gene lookup returns CDR1 SGHVS and CDR2 FQNEAQ. V lost 2 bases, J lost 1 base, and 11 bases lay in between. The CDR3 extends over 15 amino acids. The chain's CDR3 is CASSLMRGPQETQYF. In nucleotides, the CDR3 is TGTGCCAGCAGCTTAATGCGGGGCCCCCAAGAGACCCAGTACTTC.

The V and J genes are TRBV9 and TRBJ2-3; the D gene could be TRBD1 or TRBD2 (5 bases each). Germline V gene data show CDR1 as SGDLS and CDR2 as YYNGEE. V dropped 0 bases and J dropped 2 bases, with 13 bases sitting between them. The length of the CDR3 is 16 residues. The CDR3 sequence is CASSVVGAANTDTQYF. CDR3 DNA sequence: TGTGCCAGCAGCGTAGTCGGGGCGGCTAACACAGATACGCAGTATTTT.

In DNA form, the CDR3 reads TGTGCCAGCAGCTTATATGTTGGTCAGCCCCAGCATTTT. Translation: CASSLYVGQPQHF. The chain recombines TRBV7-2 with TRBJ1-5; the D is unclear. V lost 2 bases and J lost 6, with 8 bases in between. The CDR3 consists of 13 residues. CDR1 is SGHTA, CDR2 FQGNSA, per germline.

This clonotype turned up a few times. The V call is TRBV24-1, the J call TRBJ1-2, with a tentative D call TRBD1 (5 bases). This CDR3 comprises 14 residues. Germline assignment: CDR1 KGHDR and CDR2 SFDVKD. Trimming pared 0 bases from V and 4 bases from J, leaving 8 bases between. The CDR3 nucleotides are TGTGCCACCAGTGATTTGGACAGTGGCTATGGCTACACCTTC. Amino acids: CATSDLDSGYGYTF.

Only a few counts were recorded for this clonotype. The CDR3 DNA sequence: TGCGCCAGCAGTCTGGAGGGGGGCAGGAGTAGGAATTCACCCCTCCACTTT. It encodes CASSLEGGRSRNSPLHF. The chain recombines TRBV5-1 with TRBJ1-6, with D possibly TRBD1 on 6 matching bases. The CDR3 has 17 residues. Germline CDR1 reads SGHRS; CDR2 reads YFSETQ. Trimming stripped 5 bases from V and 7 bases from J, with 22 bases between.

This chain links TRBV29-1 with TRBJ2-1, with D tentatively TRBD2 (6 bases). In germline, CDR1 is SQVTM, CDR2 ANQGSEA. The V end lost 4 bases, the J end lost 3 bases, and 10 bases lay between the germline ends. The CDR3 is 13 residues long. Written as DNA, the CDR3 is TGCAGCGTTGTGGGACTTTACTACAATGAGCAGTTCTTC. This gives the protein CSVVGLYYNEQFF.

Comment on this clonotype: Germline is not matched at one junction end, which may reflect a read error. The chain carries TRBV12-3 or TRBV12-4 and TRBJ2-3; either TRBD1 or TRBD2 may fit D (5 bases each). The CDR3 consists of 16 residues. CDR3 region: CASSSGRTASTDAQYF. The CDR3 coding sequence is TGTGCCAGCAGTTCGGGACGCACAGCTAGCACAGATGCGCAGTATTTT.

This clonotype was observed at least ten times. The rearrangement links TRBV6-5 to TRBJ2-1; D call uncertain. Trimming removed 0 bases from V and 9 bases from J, with 12 bases in between. Germline assignment: CDR1 MNHEY and CDR2 SVGAGI. This CDR3 has 14 residues. CDR3 sequence: CASSYSSPGGEQFF. CDR3 bases: TGTGCCAGCAGTTACTCGAGCCCCGGCGGTGAGCAGTTCTTC.

CDR3 in DNA: TGTGCCAGCCTACTAGCGGGTTCCTACAATGAGCAGTTCTTC. Encoded protein: CASLLAGSYNEQFF. The chain has TRBV12-3 or TRBV12-4 and TRBJ2-1; 9 bases agree with TRBD2. J was trimmed by 1 base and V by 8 bases; bases with no gene match: 3. The CDR3 totals 14 residues.

A few counts support this clonotype. The CDR3 sequence: CASTDRGNHEQYF. Written as DNA, the CDR3 is TGTGCCAGCACTGACCGGGGGAACCACGAGCAGTACTTC. V gene TRBV6-2 or TRBV6-3 combines with J gene TRBJ2-4; the D gene is possibly TRBD2 (6 bases). With the DNA end fitting TRBJ2-7 better, the J assignment may be wrong. The CDR3 is made up of 13 amino acids. Germline assignment: CDR1 MNHEY and CDR2 SVGEGT.

Details on this clonotype: This may stem from a read error, because a much larger clone lies one nucleotide away. The chain carries TRBV6-1 and TRBJ2-5; either TRBD1 or TRBD2 may fit D (5 bases each). The CDR3 loop spans 15 amino acids. Trimming took 2 bases from V and 5 from J, leaving 15 bases between them. Germline V gene sequence: CDR1 MNHNS, CDR2 SASEGT. The CDR3 loop is CASSESPGLVETQYF. CDR3 DNA sequence: TGTGCCAGCAGTGAATCGCCGGGGCTTGTGGAGACCCAGTACTTC.

The gene calls are TRBV20-1 and TRBJ2-5; 7 nucleotides match TRBD2. The V and J ends lost 3 bases and 5 bases, in that order; junction bases with no gene match: 6. CDR1 is DFQATT and CDR2 is SNEGSKA in the germline V gene (reference sequence). The CDR3 runs to 13 residues. The CDR3 reads CSARIGGGETQYF. In DNA, the CDR3 is TGCAGTGCTAGGATAGGCGGGGGTGAGACCCAGTACTTC.

The chain links TRBV12-3 or TRBV12-4 to TRBJ2-1, with a weak D call TRBD1 (5 bases). The V end was cut by 4 bases, the J end by 0 bases, with 10 bases between. This CDR3 contains 15 residues. The chain's CDR3 is CASSYHDSSYNEQFF. As DNA, the CDR3 is TGTGCCAGCAGTTATCACGACAGCTCCTACAATGAGCAGTTCTTC.